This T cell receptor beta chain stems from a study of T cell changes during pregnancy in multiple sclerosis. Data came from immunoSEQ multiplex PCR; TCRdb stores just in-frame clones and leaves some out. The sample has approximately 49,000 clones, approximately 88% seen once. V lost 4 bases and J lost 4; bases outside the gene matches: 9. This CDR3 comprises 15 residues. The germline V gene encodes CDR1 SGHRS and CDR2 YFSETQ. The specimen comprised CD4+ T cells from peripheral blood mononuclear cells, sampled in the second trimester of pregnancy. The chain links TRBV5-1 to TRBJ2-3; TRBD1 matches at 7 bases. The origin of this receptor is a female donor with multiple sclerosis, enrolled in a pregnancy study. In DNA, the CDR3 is TGCGCCAGCAGCGTCAGGGGGTCCAGCGCAGATACGCAGTATTTT. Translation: CASSVRGSSADTQYF. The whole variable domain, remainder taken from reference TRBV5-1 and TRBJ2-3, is KAGVTQTPRYLIKTRGQQVTLSCSPISGHRSVSWYQQTPGQGLQFLFEYFSETQRNKGNFPGRFSGRQFSNSRSEMNVSTLELGDSALYLCASSVRGSSADTQYFGPGTRLTVL.